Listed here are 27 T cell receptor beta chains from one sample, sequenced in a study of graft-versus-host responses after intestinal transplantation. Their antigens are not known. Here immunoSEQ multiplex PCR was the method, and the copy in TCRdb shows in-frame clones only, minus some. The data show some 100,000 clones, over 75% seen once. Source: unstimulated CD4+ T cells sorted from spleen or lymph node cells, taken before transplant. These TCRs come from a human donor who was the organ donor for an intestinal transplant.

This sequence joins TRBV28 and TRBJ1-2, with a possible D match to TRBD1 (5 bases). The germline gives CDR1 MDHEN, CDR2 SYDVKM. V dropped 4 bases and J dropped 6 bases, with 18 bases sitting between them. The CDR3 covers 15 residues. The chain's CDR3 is CASSSHPGVRDGYTF. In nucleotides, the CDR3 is TGTGCCAGCAGTTCACATCCGGGGGTCCGGGATGGCTACACCTTC.

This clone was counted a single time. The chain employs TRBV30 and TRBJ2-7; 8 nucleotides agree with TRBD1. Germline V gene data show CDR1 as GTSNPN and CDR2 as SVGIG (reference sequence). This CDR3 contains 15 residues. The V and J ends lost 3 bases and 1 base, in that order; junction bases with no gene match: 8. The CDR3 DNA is TGTGCCTGGAGCCGCCGGGACAGGAGGTCCTACGAGCAGTACTTC. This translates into CAWSRRDRRSYEQYF.

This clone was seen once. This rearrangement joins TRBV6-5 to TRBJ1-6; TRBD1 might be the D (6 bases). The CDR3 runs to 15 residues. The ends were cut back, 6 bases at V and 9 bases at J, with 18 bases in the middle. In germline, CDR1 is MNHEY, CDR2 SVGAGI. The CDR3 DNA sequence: TGTGCCAGCAGAGCCTCCACAGGGTGGGGTTCACCCCTCCACTTT. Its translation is CASRASTGWGSPLHF.

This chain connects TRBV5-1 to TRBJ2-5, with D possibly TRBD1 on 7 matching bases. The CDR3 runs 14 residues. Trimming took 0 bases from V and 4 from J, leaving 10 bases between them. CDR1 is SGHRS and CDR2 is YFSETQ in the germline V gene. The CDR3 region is CASSLVQGGETQYF. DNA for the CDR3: TGCGCCAGCAGCTTGGTCCAGGGGGGAGAGACCCAGTACTTC.

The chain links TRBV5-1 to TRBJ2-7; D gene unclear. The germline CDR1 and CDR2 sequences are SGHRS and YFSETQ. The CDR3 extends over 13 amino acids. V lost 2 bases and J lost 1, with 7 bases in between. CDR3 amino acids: CASSFSVSYEQYF. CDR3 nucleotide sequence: TGCGCCAGCAGCTTTTCAGTTTCCTACGAGCAGTACTTC.

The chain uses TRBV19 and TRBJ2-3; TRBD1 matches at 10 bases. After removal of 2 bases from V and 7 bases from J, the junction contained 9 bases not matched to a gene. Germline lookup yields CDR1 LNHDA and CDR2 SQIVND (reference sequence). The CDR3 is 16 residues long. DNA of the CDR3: TGTGCCAGTAGTATAAAGACAGGGGGCGGCAGAAATACGCAGTATTTT. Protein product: CASSIKTGGGRNTQYF. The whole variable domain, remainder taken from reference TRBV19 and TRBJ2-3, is DGGITQSPKYLFRKEGQNVTLSCEQNLNHDAMYWYRQDPGQGLRLIYYSQIVNDFQKGDIAEGYSVSREKKESFPLTVTSAQKNPTAFYLCASSIKTGGGRNTQYFGPGTRLTVL.

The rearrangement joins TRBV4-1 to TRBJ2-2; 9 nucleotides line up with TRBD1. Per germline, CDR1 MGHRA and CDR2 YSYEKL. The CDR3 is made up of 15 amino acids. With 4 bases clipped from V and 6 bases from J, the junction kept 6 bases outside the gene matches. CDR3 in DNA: TGCGCCAGCAGCCTCCCGGGACAGGGCCCCGGGGAGCTGTTTTTT. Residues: CASSLPGQGPGELFF.

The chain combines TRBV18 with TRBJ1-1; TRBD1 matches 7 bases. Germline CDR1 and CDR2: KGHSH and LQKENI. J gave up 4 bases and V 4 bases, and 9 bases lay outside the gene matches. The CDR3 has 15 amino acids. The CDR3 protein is CASSQTTGASTEAFF. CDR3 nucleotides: TGTGCCAGCTCACAAACAACAGGGGCCAGCACTGAAGCTTTCTTT.

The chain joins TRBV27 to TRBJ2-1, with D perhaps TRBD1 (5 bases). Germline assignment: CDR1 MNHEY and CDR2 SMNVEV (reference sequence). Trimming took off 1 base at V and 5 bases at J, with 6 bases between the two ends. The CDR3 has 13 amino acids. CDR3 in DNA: TGTGCCAGCAGTTTATGGGGCAACAATGAGCAGTTCTTC. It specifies CASSLWGNNEQFF.

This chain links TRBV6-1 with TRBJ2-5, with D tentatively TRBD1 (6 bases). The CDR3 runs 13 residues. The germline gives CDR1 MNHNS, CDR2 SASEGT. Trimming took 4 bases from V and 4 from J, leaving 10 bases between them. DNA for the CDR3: TGTGCCAGCAGTGTTCTAGGGGGAGAGACCCAGTACTTC. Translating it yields CASSVLGGETQYF.

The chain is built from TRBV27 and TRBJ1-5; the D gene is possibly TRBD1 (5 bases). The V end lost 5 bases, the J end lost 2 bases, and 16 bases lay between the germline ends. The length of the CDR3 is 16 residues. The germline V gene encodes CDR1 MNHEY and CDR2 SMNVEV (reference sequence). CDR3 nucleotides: TGTGCCAGCAGTCCGACCGGGACTGGGGGCAATCAGCCCCAGCATTTT. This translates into CASSPTGTGGNQPQHF.

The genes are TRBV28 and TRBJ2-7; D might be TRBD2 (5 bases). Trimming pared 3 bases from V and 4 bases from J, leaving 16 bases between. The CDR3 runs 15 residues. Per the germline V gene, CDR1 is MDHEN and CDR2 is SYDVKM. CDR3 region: CASSFGGGPRYEQYF. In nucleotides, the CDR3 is TGTGCCAGCAGTTTTGGTGGAGGCCCTAGGTACGAGCAGTACTTC.

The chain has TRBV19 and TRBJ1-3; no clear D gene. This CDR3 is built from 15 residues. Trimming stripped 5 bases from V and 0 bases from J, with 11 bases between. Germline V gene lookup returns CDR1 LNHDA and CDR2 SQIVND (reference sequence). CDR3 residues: CASSVTDTSGNTIYF. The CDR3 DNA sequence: TGTGCCAGTAGTGTTACTGATACCTCTGGAAACACCATATATTTT.

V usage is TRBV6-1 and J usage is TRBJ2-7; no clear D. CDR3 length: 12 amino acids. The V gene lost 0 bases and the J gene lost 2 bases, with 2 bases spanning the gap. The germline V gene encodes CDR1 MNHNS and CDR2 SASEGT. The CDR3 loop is CASSEAAYEQYF. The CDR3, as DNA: TGTGCCAGCAGTGAAGCGGCCTACGAGCAGTACTTC.

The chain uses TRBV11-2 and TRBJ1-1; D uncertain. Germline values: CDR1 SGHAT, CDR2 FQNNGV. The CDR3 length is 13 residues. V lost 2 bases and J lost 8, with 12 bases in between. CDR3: CASSLQWTGEAFF. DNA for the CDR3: TGTGCCAGCAGCTTACAATGGACGGGGGAAGCTTTCTTT.

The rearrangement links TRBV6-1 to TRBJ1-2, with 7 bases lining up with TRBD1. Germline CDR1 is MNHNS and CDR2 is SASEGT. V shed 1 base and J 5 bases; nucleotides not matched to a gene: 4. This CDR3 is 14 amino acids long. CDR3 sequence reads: CASSEVLQGYGYTF. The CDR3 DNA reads TGTGCCAGCAGTGAAGTACTACAGGGGTATGGCTACACCTTC.

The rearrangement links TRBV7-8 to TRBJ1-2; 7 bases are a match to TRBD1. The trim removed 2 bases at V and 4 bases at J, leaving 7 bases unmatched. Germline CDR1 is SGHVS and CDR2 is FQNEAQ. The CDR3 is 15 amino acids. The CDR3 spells CASSLILGGSYGYTF. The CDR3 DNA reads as TGTGCCAGCAGCTTAATCTTAGGGGGCAGCTATGGCTACACCTTC.

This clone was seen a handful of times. In DNA form, the CDR3 reads TGTGCTAGTGGTTTGCTCCCGCGGGGGGCCAACAATGAGCAGTTCTTC. Residues: CASGLLPRGANNEQFF. The chain joins TRBV12-5 to TRBJ2-1, with 8 bases lining up with TRBD2. Germline V CDR1 and CDR2: LGHNT, FRNRAP. This CDR3 is 16 amino acids long. With V trimmed by 2 bases and J by 5 bases, 8 bases remained unmatched.

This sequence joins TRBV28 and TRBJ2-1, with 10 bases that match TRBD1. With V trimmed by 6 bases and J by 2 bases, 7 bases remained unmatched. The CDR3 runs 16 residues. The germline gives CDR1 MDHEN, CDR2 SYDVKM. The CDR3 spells CASRTRGQGAYNEQFF. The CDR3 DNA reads TGTGCCAGCAGAACTCGTGGACAGGGGGCCTACAATGAGCAGTTCTTC.

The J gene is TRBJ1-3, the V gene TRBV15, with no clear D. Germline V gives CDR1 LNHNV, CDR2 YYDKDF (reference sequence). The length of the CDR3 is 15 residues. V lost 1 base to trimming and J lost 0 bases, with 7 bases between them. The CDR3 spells CATSRVHFSGNTIYF. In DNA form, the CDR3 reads TGTGCCACCAGCAGAGTGCACTTCTCTGGAAACACCATATATTTT.

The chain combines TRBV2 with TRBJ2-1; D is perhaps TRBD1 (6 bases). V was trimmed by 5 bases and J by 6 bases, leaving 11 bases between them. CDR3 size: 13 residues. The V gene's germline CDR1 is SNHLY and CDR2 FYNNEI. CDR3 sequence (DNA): TGTGCCAGCAGTTCTGAAGGGGGCAATGAGCAGTTCTTC. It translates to CASSSEGGNEQFF.

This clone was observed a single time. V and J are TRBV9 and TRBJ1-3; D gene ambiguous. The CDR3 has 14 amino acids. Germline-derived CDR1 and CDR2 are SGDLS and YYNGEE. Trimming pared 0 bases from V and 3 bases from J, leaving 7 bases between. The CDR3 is CASSVGVFGNTIYF. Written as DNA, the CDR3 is TGTGCCAGCAGCGTAGGGGTTTTTGGAAACACCATATATTTT.

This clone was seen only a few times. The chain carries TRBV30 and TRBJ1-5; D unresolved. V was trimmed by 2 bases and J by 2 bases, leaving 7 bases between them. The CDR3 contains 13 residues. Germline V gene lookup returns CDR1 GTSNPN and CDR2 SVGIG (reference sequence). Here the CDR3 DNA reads TGTGCCTGGAGTATCCAGGGCAATCAGCCCCAGCATTTT. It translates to CAWSIQGNQPQHF.

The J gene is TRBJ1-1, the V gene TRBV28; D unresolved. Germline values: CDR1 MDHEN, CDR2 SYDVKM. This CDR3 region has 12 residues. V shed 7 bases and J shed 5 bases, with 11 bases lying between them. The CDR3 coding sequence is TGTGCCAGCACTATCCAGGAAACTGAAGCTTTCTTT. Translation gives CASTIQETEAFF.

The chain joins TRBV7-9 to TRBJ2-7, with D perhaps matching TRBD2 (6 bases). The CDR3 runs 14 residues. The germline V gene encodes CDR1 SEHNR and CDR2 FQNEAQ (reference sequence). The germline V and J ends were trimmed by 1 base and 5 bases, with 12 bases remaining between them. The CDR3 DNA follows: TGTGCCAGCAGCTTAGACTTAGGGGAGGACGAGCAGTACTTC. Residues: CASSLDLGEDEQYF.

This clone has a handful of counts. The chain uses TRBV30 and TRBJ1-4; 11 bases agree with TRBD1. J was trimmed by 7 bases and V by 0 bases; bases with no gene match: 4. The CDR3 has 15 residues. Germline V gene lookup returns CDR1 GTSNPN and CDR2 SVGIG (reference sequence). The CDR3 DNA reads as TGTGCCTGGAGTGTACTCGGACAGGGGGCTGAAAAACTGTTTTTT. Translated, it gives CAWSVLGQGAEKLFF.

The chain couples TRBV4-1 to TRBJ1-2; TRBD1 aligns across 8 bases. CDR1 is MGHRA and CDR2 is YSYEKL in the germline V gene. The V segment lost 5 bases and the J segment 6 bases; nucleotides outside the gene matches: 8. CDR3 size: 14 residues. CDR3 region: CASSSSDREDGYTF. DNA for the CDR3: TGCGCCAGCAGCTCCTCGGACAGGGAAGATGGCTACACCTTC.